The present entry profiles one T cell receptor (beta chain) with its context. The entry originates in a study of T cell changes during pregnancy in multiple sclerosis. TCRdb keeps only in-frame clones here, not all; method: immunoSEQ multiplex PCR. The sample holds tens of thousands of clones, around 94% seen once. The germline CDR1 and CDR2 sequences are SGHNT and YENEEA. The CDR3 has 19 residues. Losses at the gene ends were 2 bases for V and 1 base for J; bases not matched to a gene: 6. The chain has TRBV11-3 and TRBJ2-2; 14 bases agree with TRBD2. This TCR was recovered from a female donor with multiple sclerosis, enrolled in a pregnancy study. Specimen: peripheral blood, collected in the third trimester of pregnancy. The CDR3 reads CASSLKPGLAGENTGELFF. The CDR3, as DNA: TGTGCCAGCAGCTTAAAGCCGGGACTAGCGGGGGAGAACACCGGGGAGCTGTTTTTT. The whole variable domain, remainder taken from reference TRBV11-3 and TRBJ2-2, is EAGVVQSPRYKIIEKKQPVAFWCNPISGHNTLYWYLQNLGQGPELLIRYENEEAVDDSQLPKDRFSAERLKGVDSTLKIQPAELGDSAVYLCASSLKPGLAGENTGELFFGEGSRLTVL.